The 24 T cell receptor beta chains presented below share a single source sample, sequenced in a study of blood T cell repertoires in COVID-19. Clones were read by immunoSEQ multiplex PCR, and TCRdb kept only the in-frame ones, dropping some. The table has fewer than 350,000 clones, roughly 90% seen once. The specimen sequenced was PBMCs or T cells enriched from blood (not recorded which). The receptors stem from a woman in her forties who had recovered from COVID-19.

The chain employs TRBV5-1 and TRBJ1-2, with D maybe TRBD1 (5 bases). This CDR3 region has 14 residues. Germline values: CDR1 SGHRS, CDR2 YFSETQ. V lost 3 bases and J 0 bases, leaving 9 bases between the germline ends. The CDR3 reads CASSYSTANYGYTF. DNA of the CDR3: TGCGCCAGCAGCTATTCGACAGCTAACTATGGCTACACCTTC.

V gene TRBV7-2 combines with J gene TRBJ1-3; unclear D gene. This CDR3 contains 13 residues. Germline V CDR1 and CDR2: SGHTA, FQGNSA. V lost 5 bases and J lost 0, with 5 bases in between. The CDR3 is CASSVLSGNTIYF. The CDR3 DNA is TGTGCCAGCAGCGTCCTCTCTGGAAACACCATATATTTT.

The chain uses TRBV11-3 and TRBJ2-3, with 11 bases fitting TRBD2. The CDR3 spans 16 residues. Germline lookup yields CDR1 SGHNT and CDR2 YENEEA. V shed 1 base, J shed 6 bases, and the junction held 6 bases outside the gene matches. The CDR3 protein is CASSLGTSGGLDTQYF. The DNA for the CDR3 is TGTGCCAGCAGCTTAGGTACTAGCGGGGGATTGGATACGCAGTATTTT.

This chain uses TRBV5-4 with TRBJ2-3; perhaps TRBD2 as D (6 bases). CDR1 SGHNT and CDR2 YYREEE come from the germline V gene (reference sequence). Trimming took 3 bases from V and 1 from J, leaving 12 bases between them. The CDR3 has 15 amino acids. DNA for the CDR3: TGTGCCAGCAGCTCTAGCGCGGTGGGCACAGATACGCAGTATTTT. Residues: CASSSSAVGTDTQYF.

This rearrangement joins TRBV12-3 or TRBV12-4 to TRBJ2-5, with unresolved D. The CDR3 sequence is 13 residues long. V dropped 1 base and J dropped 2 bases, with 5 bases sitting between them. The CDR3 sequence is CASSLVVQETQYF. CDR3 nucleotides: TGTGCCAGCAGTTTAGTAGTACAAGAGACCCAGTACTTC.

The chain recombines TRBV7-8 with TRBJ1-5, with 7 bases fitting TRBD1. V was clipped by 5 bases and J by 4 bases; unmatched bases: 5. This CDR3 region has 14 residues. Germline V gives CDR1 SGHVS, CDR2 FQNEAQ. The CDR3 nucleotides are TGTGCCAGCAGCCGAGACAGGGCGAATCAGCCCCAGCATTTT. Its translation: CASSRDRANQPQHF.

Worth noting for this clone: At the DNA level, this CDR3 is encoded by other sequences in the same sample as well. This chain connects TRBV18 to TRBJ1-2, with 9 bases lining up with TRBD1. The V gene's germline CDR1 is KGHSH and CDR2 LQKENI. The CDR3 is made up of 13 amino acids. V trimming: 6 bases; J trimming: 5 bases; junction bases outside the gene matches: 4. The chain's CDR3 is CASSPDRGYGYTF. CDR3 in DNA: TGTGCCAGCTCGCCTGACAGGGGGTATGGCTACACCTTC.

The chain employs TRBV5-1 and TRBJ2-2; 14 nucleotides align to TRBD2. The ends lost 0 bases at V and 3 bases at J; junction bases unmatched: 4. Germline CDR1 SGHRS, CDR2 YFSETQ. The CDR3 covers 18 residues. The CDR3 sequence: CASSLGGTSGSDTGELFF. CDR3 bases: TGCGCCAGCAGCTTGGGCGGGACTAGCGGGAGCGACACCGGGGAGCTGTTTTTT.

V is TRBV6-4 and J is TRBJ2-1; 9 nucleotides agree with TRBD2. CDR1 is MRHNA, CDR2 SNTAGT, per germline. The CDR3 has 14 residues. Trimming at V came to 3 bases and at J to 9 bases, leaving 6 bases not matched to a gene. The CDR3: CASSEREGLGEQFF. In DNA, the CDR3 is TGTGCCAGCAGTGAGCGGGAGGGCCTGGGTGAGCAGTTCTTC.

The rearrangement links TRBV6-5 to TRBJ1-2, with 8 bases aligning to TRBD1. The CDR3 runs 15 residues. J gave up 4 bases and V 0 bases, and 4 bases lay outside the gene matches. Germline loops: CDR1 MNHEY, CDR2 SVGAGI. The CDR3 is CASSYSITGGYGYTF. For the CDR3, the DNA is TGTGCCAGCAGTTACTCGATTACAGGGGGCTATGGCTACACCTTC.

This chain joins TRBV9 and TRBJ2-3, with D unresolved. The V gene's germline CDR1 is SGDLS and CDR2 YYNGEE. The V end lost 0 bases, the J end lost 3 bases, and 8 bases lay between the germline ends. This CDR3 spans 14 amino acids. CDR3 sequence reads: CASSVATETDTQYF. The CDR3 region has the DNA TGTGCCAGCAGCGTAGCAACGGAGACAGATACGCAGTATTTT.

The chain couples TRBV7-9 to TRBJ1-5; no definite D call. Between the trimmed V and J ends, which lost 3 bases and 6 bases, there was a span of 18 bases. The CDR3 loop spans 16 amino acids. Germline V gene data show CDR1 as SEHNR and CDR2 as FQNEAQ (reference sequence). Written as DNA, the CDR3 is TGTGCCAGCAGCTTGGCCGGAAGGGATGCGGGTCAGCCCCAGCATTTT. Translation gives CASSLAGRDAGQPQHF.

This clone was recorded once. The chain joins TRBV6-2 or TRBV6-3 to TRBJ1-1; 7 nucleotides align to TRBD1. The CDR3 is made up of 20 amino acids. Per the germline V gene, CDR1 is MNHEY and CDR2 is SVGEGT. After removal of 1 base from V and 4 bases from J, the junction contained 21 bases not matched to a gene. CDR3 DNA: TGTGCCAGCAGTTACTTGTCTCAACCTCAGACAGGGTTCCCTGTCACTGAAGCTTTCTTT. Its translation is CASSYLSQPQTGFPVTEAFF.

The chain is built from TRBV5-8 and TRBJ1-1; weak D call: TRBD1 (6 bases). V dropped 6 bases and J dropped 4 bases, with 16 bases sitting between them. CDR3 length equals 14 residues. Looked up from germline, CDR1 is SGHTS and CDR2 is YDEGEE. CDR3 amino acids: CASNQQGLSTEAFF. CDR3 DNA sequence: TGTGCCAGCAACCAACAGGGATTGAGCACTGAAGCTTTCTTT.

This clone occurred once. J is TRBJ2-3 and V is TRBV27, with 11 bases matching TRBD2. V was clipped by 8 bases and J by 1 base; unmatched bases: 11. This CDR3 has 17 residues. Germline V lookup: CDR1 MNHEY, CDR2 SMNVEV (reference sequence). CDR3 sequence reads: CASARLAGKSGTDTQYF. The CDR3 coding sequence is TGTGCCAGCGCCCGACTAGCGGGGAAGAGTGGCACAGATACGCAGTATTTT.

The chain combines TRBV5-1 with TRBJ1-3; D is possibly TRBD1 (5 bases). V lost 2 bases and J 4 bases, leaving 13 bases between the germline ends. Germline V gene sequence: CDR1 SGHRS, CDR2 YFSETQ. The CDR3 is made up of 15 amino acids. CDR3 nucleotides: TGCGCCAGCAGCTTTCGGAGTGGGGGGGGAAACACCATATATTTT. Its translation is CASSFRSGGGNTIYF.

CDR3 sequence reads: CASSLGGQINQPQHF. The CDR3, as DNA: TGCGCCAGCAGCTTGGGGGGGCAGATAAATCAGCCCCAGCATTTT. The chain recombines TRBV5-1 with TRBJ1-5; a possible D gene is TRBD1 (6 bases). Germline loops: CDR1 SGHRS, CDR2 YFSETQ. V was clipped by 0 bases and J by 4 bases, with 11 bases between them. The CDR3 sequence is 15 residues long. The full variable domain, its missing parts supplied by reference TRBV5-1 and TRBJ1-5, is KAGVTQTPRYLIKTRGQQVTLSCSPISGHRSVSWYQQTPGQGLQFLFEYFSETQRNKGNFPGRFSGRQFSNSRSEMNVSTLELGDSALYLCASSLGGQINQPQHFGDGTRLSIL.

In this sample, this clone is medium-sized. The chain employs TRBV6-4 and TRBJ2-1; 11 nucleotides line up with TRBD2. Germline loops: CDR1 MRHNA, CDR2 SNTAGT. The J segment lost 4 bases and the V segment lost 6 bases, leaving 5 bases of the junction unmatched. The CDR3 runs to 15 residues. CDR3: CASSNGTSGYNEQFF. Written as DNA, the CDR3 is TGTGCCAGCAGCAACGGGACTAGCGGTTACAATGAGCAGTTCTTC.

The chain has TRBV4-1 and TRBJ1-2; TRBD1 matches 7 bases. With 4 bases clipped from V and 6 bases from J, the junction kept 8 bases outside the gene matches. The CDR3 length is 14 residues. Germline V CDR1 and CDR2: MGHRA, YSYEKL. CDR3 nucleotide sequence: TGCGCCAGCAGCCCCGAGAGGGGGCGGAATGGCTACACCTTC. Its protein product is CASSPERGRNGYTF.

This chain connects TRBV11-2 to TRBJ2-7, with 12 bases matching TRBD2. J gave up 1 base and V 5 bases, and 6 bases lay outside the gene matches. The CDR3 runs 16 residues. Germline loops: CDR1 SGHAT, CDR2 FQNNGV. The CDR3 loop reads CASSPGTSGHSYEQYF. The CDR3 DNA is TGTGCCAGCAGCCCCGGGACTAGCGGGCATTCCTACGAGCAGTACTTC.

The gene calls are TRBV11-2 and TRBJ2-7; TRBD2 might be the D (6 bases). CDR1 and CDR2 from the germline V gene are SGHAT and FQNNGV. The length of the CDR3 is 15 residues. Trimming pared 6 bases from V and 4 bases from J, leaving 19 bases between. The CDR3 loop reads CASRFSGRPKYEQYF. The CDR3 bases are TGTGCCAGCAGGTTTTCGGGGAGGCCTAAATACGAGCAGTACTTC.

The rearrangement joins TRBV5-1 to TRBJ2-5; D might be TRBD2 (5 bases). The germline gives CDR1 SGHRS, CDR2 YFSETQ. V was clipped by 0 bases and J by 2 bases, with 8 bases between them. The CDR3 runs 14 residues. As DNA, the CDR3 is TGCGCCAGCAGCTTGGGAGGGAGTCAAGAGACCCAGTACTTC. It encodes CASSLGGSQETQYF.

There are a few counts of this clone. This chain joins TRBV14 and TRBJ1-1; 11 bases line up with TRBD1. This CDR3 is 15 amino acids long. The germline gives CDR1 SGHDN, CDR2 FVKESK. J gave up 3 bases and V 2 bases, and 2 bases lay outside the gene matches. The CDR3 coding sequence is TGTGCCAGCAGCCAATGGACAGGGGGCTACACTGAAGCTTTCTTT. This translates into CASSQWTGGYTEAFF. The variable domain in full, with the rest retrieved from reference TRBV14 and TRBJ1-1, is EAGVTQFPSHSVIEKGQTVTLRCDPISGHDNLYWYRRVMGKEIKFLLHFVKESKQDESGMPNNRFLAERTGGTYSTLKVQPAELEDSGVYFCASSQWTGGYTEAFFGQGTRLTVV.

This chain links TRBV6-5 with TRBJ2-4, with 8 bases fitting TRBD2. Germline CDR1 and CDR2: MNHEY and SVGAGI. This CDR3 has 14 amino acids. Unmatched junction bases numbered 4, after V lost 0 bases and J lost 9 bases. The CDR3 loop is CASSYSTGGGIQYF. Written as DNA, the CDR3 is TGTGCCAGCAGTTACTCGACGGGAGGGGGCATTCAGTACTTC.